These 4 T cell receptor beta chains came from one sample sequenced in a study of CD8 T cells in Susac syndrome. With random hexamers, reverse transcription was performed on about 0.45 to 1 ug of RNA. MiXCR was run by TCRdb on the immunoSEQ multiplex PCR reads, yielding one entry per CDR3 protein. This sample has 150,000 to 200,000 distinct CDR3 sequences; 85% to 95% occur once, and the top ten carry 0.15% to 0.2%. The sequenced material came from CD8+ T cells from PBMCs. The receptors derive from a human donor with multiple sclerosis.

CDR3 sequence: CASSWDYYNEQFF. CDR3 DNA: TGTGCCAGCAGCTGGGACTATTACAATGAGCAGTTCTTC. The rearrangement links TRBV27 to TRBJ2-1, with 7 bases fitting TRBD2. The V and J ends lost 6 bases and 4 bases, in that order; junction bases with no gene match: 3. Germline lookup yields CDR1 MNHEY and CDR2 SMNVEV (reference sequence). This CDR3 is 13 amino acids long.

The chain combines TRBV2 with TRBJ2-1; 12 nucleotides line up with TRBD2. V shed 2 bases and J 5 bases; nucleotides not matched to a gene: 4. Germline V gene data show CDR1 as SNHLY and CDR2 as FYNNEI. The CDR3 has 16 amino acids. The chain's CDR3 is CASSEFRLAGDNEQFF. The DNA of the CDR3 is TGTGCCAGCAGTGAATTTAGACTAGCGGGAGACAATGAGCAGTTCTTC.

V and J are TRBV3-1 and TRBJ2-1; D is unclear. V lost 7 bases and J lost 6, with 16 bases in between. The length of the CDR3 is 14 residues. Germline CDR1 is LGHDT and CDR2 is YNNKEL (reference sequence). The CDR3 sequence: CASTPTGAVNEQFF. The CDR3 nucleotides are TGTGCCAGCACCCCGACCGGAGCTGTCAATGAGCAGTTCTTC.

V and J are TRBV20-1 and TRBJ1-2; D gene ambiguous. The germline V and J ends were trimmed by 3 bases and 0 bases, with 20 bases remaining between them. Germline V gene data show CDR1 as DFQATT and CDR2 as SNEGSKA (reference sequence). CDR3 length: 17 amino acids. Here the CDR3 reads CSARGRIVKGANYGYTF. Written as DNA, the CDR3 is TGCAGTGCTAGGGGGAGGATAGTAAAGGGAGCTAACTATGGCTACACCTTC.